These 29 T cell receptor beta chains share one sample of origin, sequenced in a study of monozygotic twins with cystic fibrosis (dated by TCRdb to the early 2020s). Receptors were amplified or captured by the immunoSEQ multiplex PCR assay. TCRdb re-hosts the immuneACCESS table, in-frame sequences only. Its copies lack some clones; in the studies checked, an unresolved V gene accounts for under half of them, and the cause for the rest is not known. This sample lists over 20,000 clones; roughly 97% were detected once. The ten biggest clones cover about 0.15% of the sample. The sequenced sample consisted of blood. The receptors were gathered from a girl between 10 and 17 years old with cystic fibrosis.

The rearrangement links TRBV6-5 to TRBJ1-5; no firm D call. The CDR3 is 13 residues long. V was shortened by 3 bases and J by 5 bases, with 8 bases between the two germline ends. CDR1 is MNHEY and CDR2 is SVGAGI in the germline V gene. The CDR3 spells CASSYRAHQPQHF. CDR3 DNA sequence: TGTGCCAGCAGTTATAGGGCTCATCAGCCCCAGCATTTT.

This chain connects TRBV7-9 to TRBJ2-2; TRBD1 might be the D (5 bases). The V end was cut by 6 bases, the J end by 3 bases, with 14 bases between. Germline V lookup: CDR1 SEHNR, CDR2 FQNEAQ (reference sequence). The CDR3 totals 15 residues. The CDR3 nucleotides are TGTGCCAGCAGAAAAGGTGGGGCGGACACCGGGGAGCTGTTTTTT. Its protein is CASRKGGADTGELFF.

The chain employs TRBV9 and TRBJ2-7, with unresolved D. Germline V gene data show CDR1 as SGDLS and CDR2 as YYNGEE. The CDR3 extends over 14 amino acids. The ends were cut back, 2 bases at V and 1 base at J, with 10 bases in the middle. The CDR3 reads CASSVDVYSYEQYF. The DNA for the CDR3 is TGTGCCAGCAGCGTCGACGTTTATTCCTACGAGCAGTACTTC.

V is TRBV2 and J is TRBJ1-2; TRBD1 matches at 7 bases. CDR1 SNHLY and CDR2 FYNNEI come from the germline V gene. The CDR3 runs 17 residues. With V trimmed by 3 bases and J by 3 bases, 13 bases remained unmatched. The CDR3 loop is CASSDGYPKTGDYGYTF. The CDR3 bases are TGTGCCAGCAGTGATGGCTATCCAAAAACAGGGGACTATGGCTACACCTTC.

The chain has TRBV5-6 and TRBJ2-1; a possible D gene is TRBD2 (7 bases). Germline CDR1 reads SGHDT; CDR2 reads YYEEEE. The CDR3 runs to 15 residues. V was pared by 1 base and J by 2 bases, with 10 bases between. The CDR3 DNA is TGTGCCAGCAGCTTGCGCGGGGGCACCTACAATGAGCAGTTCTTC. Translation gives CASSLRGGTYNEQFF.

The rearrangement uses TRBV29-1 and TRBJ2-1; TRBD2 agrees at 11 bases. The ends lost 6 bases at V and 9 bases at J; junction bases unmatched: 10. Germline V gene sequence: CDR1 SQVTM, CDR2 ANQGSEA. The CDR3 covers 14 residues. The CDR3 loop is CSVLRPLAGGEQFF. DNA of the CDR3: TGCAGCGTCCTCAGGCCCCTAGCGGGAGGTGAGCAGTTCTTC.

The chain is built from TRBV7-9 and TRBJ1-1; maybe TRBD1 (6 bases). Germline values: CDR1 SEHNR, CDR2 FQNEAQ (reference sequence). The CDR3 has 16 residues. V was cut by 5 bases and J by 1 base, with 17 bases left in between. The CDR3 is CASSPGQGRWNTEAFF. Written as DNA, the CDR3 is TGTGCCAGCAGCCCGGGGCAGGGGCGATGGAACACTGAAGCTTTCTTT.

The CDR3: CASSLGPNEKLFF. CDR3 nucleotides: TGTGCCAGCAGCTTGGGTCCTAATGAAAAACTGTTTTTT. The chain links TRBV5-5 to TRBJ1-4; D is unclear. Germline values: CDR1 SGHKS, CDR2 YYEKEE (reference sequence). With 0 bases removed from V and 3 bases from J, the gap between germline ends came to 3 bases. The CDR3 spans 13 residues.

The chain recombines TRBV29-1 with TRBJ1-2, with D hard to call. The CDR3 covers 13 residues. V was pared by 3 bases and J by 2 bases, with 10 bases between. Germline V gives CDR1 SQVTM, CDR2 ANQGSEA. The chain's CDR3 is CSVDSPRNYGYTF. Here the CDR3 DNA reads TGCAGCGTTGATTCGCCAAGAAACTATGGCTACACCTTC.

The gene calls are TRBV5-1 and TRBJ1-1; the match to TRBD1 covers 9 bases. The CDR3 contains 12 residues. The V and J ends lost 4 bases and 8 bases, in that order; junction bases with no gene match: 3. Germline V gene lookup returns CDR1 SGHRS and CDR2 YFSETQ. The CDR3 nucleotides are TGCGCCAGCAGCCCGGGACAGGGAGAAGCTTTCTTT. It encodes CASSPGQGEAFF.

The chain recombines TRBV27 with TRBJ1-1; no definite D call. This CDR3 contains 14 residues. The germline V gene has CDR1 MNHEY and CDR2 SMNVEV (reference sequence). The V end lost 1 base, the J end lost 5 bases, and 11 bases lay between the germline ends. Here the CDR3 DNA reads TGTGCCAGCAGTTTATTGGCTACGAGAACTGAAGCTTTCTTT. Translated, it gives CASSLLATRTEAFF.

J is TRBJ1-1 and V is TRBV27; D is unclear. In germline, CDR1 is MNHEY, CDR2 SMNVEV (reference sequence). This CDR3 comprises 14 residues. The V gene lost 8 bases and the J gene lost 1 base, with 14 bases spanning the gap. The CDR3 reads CASSTAGPNTEAFF. CDR3 in DNA: TGTGCCAGCTCGACGGCAGGCCCGAACACTGAAGCTTTCTTT.

This chain uses TRBV7-2 with TRBJ2-2; D is perhaps TRBD2 (6 bases). V was pared by 3 bases and J by 3 bases, with 11 bases between. In germline, CDR1 is SGHTA, CDR2 FQGNSA. The CDR3 runs to 15 residues. This chain's CDR3 is CASSFGGPYTGELFF. The CDR3, as DNA: TGTGCCAGCAGCTTCGGAGGGCCGTACACCGGGGAGCTGTTTTTT.

This chain connects TRBV11-2 to TRBJ2-7; 7 bases align to TRBD1. V gave up 6 bases and J gave up 3 bases; unmatched junction bases: 5. This CDR3 contains 13 residues. In germline, CDR1 is SGHAT, CDR2 FQNNGV. The CDR3 DNA follows: TGTGCCAGCAGGCAGGGACAGTACTACGAGCAGTACTTC. Translating gives CASRQGQYYEQYF.

The rearrangement joins TRBV28 to TRBJ2-1; TRBD2 matches 9 bases. CDR1 is MDHEN and CDR2 is SYDVKM in the germline V gene. The CDR3 covers 16 residues. The J segment lost 2 bases and the V segment lost 1 base, leaving 3 bases of the junction unmatched. The CDR3 bases are TGTGCCAGCAGTTTATATGGCGGGAGGGCCTACAATGAGCAGTTCTTC. This sequence encodes CASSLYGGRAYNEQFF.

V gene TRBV6-1 combines with J gene TRBJ1-1, with TRBD1 as a possible D gene (5 bases). The CDR3 contains 15 residues. Looked up from germline, CDR1 is MNHNS and CDR2 is SASEGT. V lost 3 bases and J lost 1, with 12 bases in between. The CDR3 coding sequence is TGTGCCAGCAGTGACCGGAGGGGTGCGAACACTGAAGCTTTCTTT. It codes for CASSDRRGANTEAFF.

This sequence joins TRBV10-3 and TRBJ1-3, with D hard to call. The V end was cut by 3 bases, the J end by 0 bases, with 9 bases between. From germline, CDR1 is ENHRY and CDR2 SYGVKD. The CDR3 has 15 residues. The CDR3: CAISDVQSSGNTIYF. The CDR3 DNA follows: TGTGCCATCAGTGATGTGCAGAGCTCTGGAAACACCATATATTTT.

The chain combines TRBV19 with TRBJ2-3, with 7 bases lining up with TRBD2. CDR1 is LNHDA, CDR2 SQIVND, per germline (reference sequence). The CDR3 is 16 amino acids. After removal of 7 bases from V and 2 bases from J, the junction contained 12 bases not matched to a gene. This chain's CDR3 is CASTREGLADTDTQYF. CDR3 bases: TGTGCCAGTACCCGGGAAGGGCTAGCGGACACAGATACGCAGTATTTT. The full variable domain, rest sourced from reference TRBV19 and TRBJ2-3, is DGGITQSPKYLFRKEGQNVTLSCEQNLNHDAMYWYRQDPGQGLRLIYYSQIVNDFQKGDIAEGYSVSREKKESFPLTVTSAQKNPTAFYLCASTREGLADTDTQYFGPGTRLTVL.

This clone has just one count. The V and J genes are TRBV7-2 and TRBJ2-1; 15 positions match TRBD2. The CDR3 length is 19 residues. The V gene end was trimmed by 3 bases and the J gene end by 10 bases; junction bases not matched to a gene: 16. Per germline, CDR1 SGHTA and CDR2 FQGNSA. The CDR3 loop is CASSFMRQAGLAGGREQFF. As DNA, the CDR3 is TGTGCCAGCAGCTTTATGCGACAGGCGGGACTAGCGGGAGGAAGAGAGCAGTTCTTC.

This clone was seen a single time. This chain uses TRBV4-3 with TRBJ2-1; the D gene is possibly TRBD2 (6 bases). V gave up 4 bases and J gave up 7 bases, with 20 bases separating them. Germline CDR1 reads LGHNA; CDR2 reads YSLEER. This CDR3 region has 16 residues. The CDR3 DNA is TGCGCCAGCAGCCCCCTAGGAGGAGCGGGCCTTAATGAGCAGTTCTTC. Translation gives CASSPLGGAGLNEQFF.

The rearrangement uses TRBV5-4 and TRBJ2-1; 7 bases align to TRBD2. The V and J ends lost 4 bases and 4 bases, in that order; junction bases with no gene match: 8. The CDR3 is 15 residues long. The germline CDR1 and CDR2 sequences are SGHNT and YYREEE (reference sequence). In DNA form, the CDR3 reads TGTGCCAGCAGCCCCCAAGCGGGGACGTACAATGAGCAGTTCTTC. Protein sequence: CASSPQAGTYNEQFF.

The chain recombines TRBV27 with TRBJ1-2, with 7 bases that match TRBD1. The J segment lost 2 bases and the V segment lost 5 bases, leaving 11 bases of the junction unmatched. CDR3 length equals 16 residues. Germline-derived CDR1 and CDR2 are MNHEY and SMNVEV (reference sequence). This CDR3 reads CASSPTPGQSNYGYTF. DNA for the CDR3: TGTGCCAGCAGTCCTACCCCGGGACAGTCAAACTATGGCTACACCTTC.

This sequence joins TRBV29-1 and TRBJ1-1; 10 nucleotides align to TRBD1. The J segment lost 4 bases and the V segment lost 4 bases, leaving 6 bases of the junction unmatched. Germline CDR1 and CDR2: SQVTM and ANQGSEA. The CDR3 runs 14 residues. The CDR3 spells CSVVGGQGSTEAFF. DNA for the CDR3: TGCAGCGTTGTTGGGGGACAGGGGAGCACTGAAGCTTTCTTT.

The chain uses TRBV9 and TRBJ2-1, with 9 bases identical to TRBD2. J gave up 0 bases and V 3 bases, and 1 base lay outside the gene matches. CDR3 length: 15 residues. Germline assignment: CDR1 SGDLS and CDR2 YYNGEE. CDR3 amino acids: CASSGSGSSYNEQFF. The CDR3 nucleotides read TGTGCCAGCAGCGGTAGCGGGAGCTCCTACAATGAGCAGTTCTTC.

This sequence joins TRBV4-3 and TRBJ2-6, with no clear D. Trimming left V 1 base short and J 0 bases short, with 16 bases between. This CDR3 contains 19 residues. Germline CDR1 is LGHNA and CDR2 is YSLEER. CDR3 nucleotides: TGCGCCAGCAGCCAAGTCTATTGGGCCATTGACTCTGGGGCCAACGTCCTGACTTTC. Amino acid sequence: CASSQVYWAIDSGANVLTF.

CDR3 amino acids: CASSQGQGIKNIQYF. The CDR3 nucleotides read TGTGCCAGCAGCCAAGGACAGGGCATCAAAAACATTCAGTACTTC. V and J are TRBV5-4 and TRBJ2-4; 8 bases fit TRBD1. The CDR3 consists of 15 residues. Germline trimming cut 4 bases from V and 3 bases from J; bases unmatched to any gene: 6. From germline, CDR1 is SGHNT and CDR2 YYREEE (reference sequence). The variable domain in full, with the rest retrieved from reference TRBV5-4 and TRBJ2-4, is ETGVTQSPTHLIKTRGQQVTLRCSSQSGHNTVSWYQQALGQGPQFIFQYYREEENGRGNFPPRFSGLQFPNYSSELNVNALELDDSALYLCASSQGQGIKNIQYFGAGTRLSVL.

The V call is TRBV7-2, the J call TRBJ2-3; D not resolved. Trimming left V 8 bases short and J 2 bases short, with 8 bases between. The CDR3 is 12 amino acids. The germline V gene encodes CDR1 SGHTA and CDR2 FQGNSA. CDR3 sequence reads: CASRPDTDTQYF. The CDR3 region has the DNA TGTGCCAGCCGTCCGGACACAGATACGCAGTATTTT.

This clone is a singleton in its sample. J is TRBJ2-3 and V is TRBV18; D ambiguous. Germline V gene data show CDR1 as KGHSH and CDR2 as LQKENI. V shed 2 bases and J shed 2 bases, with 20 bases lying between them. This CDR3 spans 18 amino acids. The CDR3 sequence: CASSPRSGPRGTTDTQYF. CDR3 in DNA: TGTGCCAGCTCACCAAGAAGTGGGCCACGCGGAACCACAGATACGCAGTATTTT.

For the CDR3, the DNA is TGTGCCTGGGACCCGGACAGGCTTTTCTCTGGAAACACCATATATTTT. Protein sequence: CAWDPDRLFSGNTIYF. The J gene is TRBJ1-3, the V gene TRBV30; 7 bases line up with TRBD1. CDR1 and CDR2 (germline): GTSNPN, SVGIG (reference sequence). CDR3 size: 16 residues. Losses at the gene ends were 5 bases for V and 0 bases for J; bases not matched to a gene: 10.